This passage covers 14 T cell receptor beta chains from one sample sequenced in a study of human T cells and chemical hapten exposure. TCRdb independently ran MiXCR on the RACE reads; one entry per CDR3 protein. The sample has 50,000 or so distinct CDR3 sequences; around 10% are singletons. Sample time point: patch test 1, 2 weeks after DPC sensitization. Treatment given: therapeutic diphenylcyclopropenone sensitization with weekly scalp DPC. The total RNA was obtained from whole blood that was not fractionated. The material sequenced was whole blood, taken in connection with sensitization to the hapten diphenylcyclopropenone (DPC). The receptors shown here come from a woman between 40 and 50 years old with alopecia areata. Some clones in this sample may be carry-over from other donors' samples.

This clonotype was recorded many times. J is TRBJ2-3 and V is TRBV29-1; 7 bases agree with TRBD1. The CDR3 is 14 residues long. The ends lost 7 bases at V and 1 base at J; junction bases unmatched: 8. Germline V gene sequence: CDR1 SQVTM, CDR2 ANQGSEA. The CDR3 region has the DNA TGCAGCGCCCGACAGGGTACTGGCACAGATACGCAGTATTTT. This codes for CSARQGTGTDTQYF.

V gene TRBV28 combines with J gene TRBJ1-4, with a weak D call TRBD1 (6 bases). The CDR3 totals 16 residues. Per germline, CDR1 MDHEN and CDR2 SYDVKM. Trimming removed 6 bases from V and 8 bases from J, with 22 bases in between. The CDR3 here is CASSSDTGTGGEKLFF. The CDR3 DNA reads TGTGCCAGCAGCTCCGATACCGGGACCGGGGGCGAAAAACTGTTTTTT.

Many counts were recorded for this clonotype. The V gene is TRBV7-9, the J gene TRBJ1-1; D uncertain. The V and J ends lost 1 base and 6 bases respectively, with 12 bases between them. The CDR3 covers 14 residues. Germline CDR1 and CDR2: SEHNR and FQNEAQ (reference sequence). The CDR3 sequence: CASSLGVGSAEAFF. CDR3 sequence (DNA): TGTGCCAGCAGCTTAGGAGTGGGGAGTGCTGAAGCTTTCTTT.

This clonotype has ten or more counts. V usage is TRBV20-1 and J usage is TRBJ2-7; no firm D call. The CDR3 has 14 amino acids. CDR1 is DFQATT and CDR2 is SNEGSKA in the germline V gene (reference sequence). The V gene lost 6 bases and the J gene lost 3 bases, with 18 bases spanning the gap. CDR3 protein: CSAENYNTNYEQYF. CDR3 DNA: TGCAGTGCCGAGAACTATAATACTAACTACGAGCAGTACTTC.

V and J are TRBV7-9 and TRBJ2-1, with 7 bases fitting TRBD1. J gave up 9 bases and V 4 bases, and 15 bases lay outside the gene matches. The CDR3 length is 16 residues. Germline V gives CDR1 SEHNR, CDR2 FQNEAQ (reference sequence). As DNA, the CDR3 is TGTGCCAGCAGCTCGAGGTCGACAGGGATCCTCAGTGAGCAGTTCTTC. Residues: CASSSRSTGILSEQFF.

CDR3 bases: TGCAGTGTCTATGGGGGGAGAGAGACCCAGTACTTC. Amino acids: CSVYGGRETQYF. This chain links TRBV20-1 with TRBJ2-5; the D gene is possibly TRBD2 (6 bases). In germline, CDR1 is DFQATT, CDR2 SNEGSKA (reference sequence). The CDR3 runs 12 residues. Trimming removed 7 bases from V and 4 bases from J, with 13 bases in between.

This clonotype was detected only a few times. J is TRBJ1-4 and V is TRBV28; TRBD1 might be the D (6 bases). The CDR3 extends over 16 amino acids. Germline loops: CDR1 MDHEN, CDR2 SYDVKM. V lost 2 bases and J 3 bases, leaving 13 bases between the germline ends. The CDR3 here is CASSLVAGVANEKLFF. The CDR3 nucleotides read TGTGCCAGCAGTTTAGTGGCAGGGGTGGCTAATGAAAAACTGTTTTTT.

The sample holds a few counts of this clonotype. This sequence joins TRBV24-1 and TRBJ2-2; maybe TRBD2 (5 bases). The CDR3 is 14 amino acids. Deletions cut 5 bases from V and 0 bases from J, with 6 bases between. Germline V gives CDR1 KGHDR, CDR2 SFDVKD. The CDR3 loop is CATSAGANTGELFF. The DNA of the CDR3 is TGTGCCACCAGTGCCGGGGCGAACACCGGGGAGCTGTTTTTT.

The V gene is TRBV20-1, the J gene TRBJ2-1, with 12 bases fitting TRBD2. The CDR3 runs to 17 residues. Germline CDR1 DFQATT, CDR2 SNEGSKA (reference sequence). The ends lost 5 bases at V and 1 base at J; junction bases unmatched: 9. CDR3 protein: CSAPTTSGSRSYNEQFF. In DNA form, the CDR3 reads TGCAGTGCTCCTACGACTAGCGGGAGTCGATCCTACAATGAGCAGTTCTTC.

The chain is built from TRBV28 and TRBJ1-5; TRBD1 might be the D (6 bases). CDR1 is MDHEN and CDR2 is SYDVKM in the germline V gene. The CDR3 extends over 14 amino acids. Trimming removed 6 bases from V and 7 bases from J, with 16 bases in between. The CDR3 protein is CASSVGGGAQPQHF. The CDR3 DNA reads TGTGCCAGCAGCGTGGGGGGGGGCGCACAGCCCCAGCATTTT.

V and J are TRBV6-5 and TRBJ1-4; possibly TRBD1 for D (6 bases). The CDR3 consists of 14 residues. Germline assignment: CDR1 MNHEY and CDR2 SVGAGI. V gave up 6 bases and J gave up 12 bases, with 20 bases separating them. The CDR3 reads CASSLDRREGELFF. Here the CDR3 DNA reads TGTGCCAGCAGCCTCGACAGGAGAGAGGGTGAACTGTTTTTT.

V gene TRBV12-3 or TRBV12-4 combines with J gene TRBJ2-7, with D perhaps matching TRBD2 (6 bases). Deletions cut 3 bases from V and 6 bases from J, with 9 bases between. The CDR3 contains 12 residues. CDR3 sequence: CASSFGGSEQYF. CDR3 nucleotide sequence: TGTGCCAGCAGTTTTGGGGGGAGCGAGCAGTACTTC.

Of note for this clonotype: A read error may be the cause here, since a much bigger clone is one base away. This chain links TRBV7-9 with TRBJ2-5; 11 nucleotides match TRBD2. Germline V gives CDR1 SEHNR, CDR2 FQNEAQ (reference sequence). This CDR3 has 17 amino acids. CDR3 DNA: TGTGTCAGCAGCAGCGCCGGGACTAGCGGAAACCAAGAGACCCAGTACTTC. Translating gives CVSSSAGTSGNQETQYF.

The rearrangement joins TRBV6-2 or TRBV6-3 to TRBJ1-2, with 9 bases fitting TRBD1. The CDR3 runs to 14 residues. V was pared by 0 bases and J by 7 bases, with 3 bases of the junction left unmatched. CDR1 MNHEY and CDR2 SVGEGT come from the germline V gene. The CDR3 coding sequence is TGTGCCAGCAGTTACTCGAGGACAGGGGTTGGCTACACCTTC. This sequence encodes CASSYSRTGVGYTF.